A single sample gave rise to the 12 T cell receptor beta chains below, sequenced in a study of beta chain features in type 1 diabetes (dated by TCRdb to between 2018 and 2020). Study-wide findings and limitations: A moderate but significant shortening of TCRB CDR3 length was observed in type 1 diabetes patients in all four CD4+ subsets.

The antigens of these receptors remain unknown. Library creation used the immunoSEQ multiplex PCR assay. The entire amount of isolated RNA was reverse transcribed using the High Capacity cDNA Reverse Transcription Kit, so the sequenced TCRB transcripts were expressed ones. Sourced from immuneACCESS, this table was stored by TCRdb with only in-frame sequences that have V and J called. A share of the clones is absent; for the studies checked, an unresolved V gene accounts for under half, and the remainder has no known explanation. A total of 350,000 to 400,000 clones appear in this sample, roughly 12% of them only once. Around 0.01% of the sample rests with the top ten. Sequencing was carried out using naive CD4+ T cells from blood. What the cell subset or site label conveys for this sample: true naive CD4+ T cells. All receptors derive from a woman aged 18 to 35 with type 1 diabetes.

This clone has only a few counts. The V call is TRBV7-2, the J call TRBJ2-1; TRBD1 is a possible D gene (5 bases). V shed 1 base and J shed 8 bases, with 15 bases lying between them. Germline CDR1 is SGHTA and CDR2 is FQGNSA. The CDR3 runs 15 residues. CDR3 nucleotide sequence: TGTGCCAGCAGCTTAGAACGGCAGGGAAGCTATGAGCAGTTCTTC. Encoded protein: CASSLERQGSYEQFF.

This sequence joins TRBV7-9 and TRBJ2-3; 7 bases agree with TRBD2. CDR3 length: 15 residues. V shed 6 bases and J 0 bases; nucleotides not matched to a gene: 6. Germline-derived CDR1 and CDR2 are SEHNR and FQNEAQ (reference sequence). The CDR3 sequence: CASRSGALSTDTQYF. CDR3 in DNA: TGTGCCAGCAGAAGCGGGGCCTTAAGCACAGATACGCAGTATTTT.

This CDR3 reads CASSAGLGVGETQYF. The CDR3 nucleotides are TGTGCCAGCAGTGCCGGGCTAGGGGTTGGGGAGACCCAGTACTTC. The chain links TRBV25-1 to TRBJ2-5, with D perhaps TRBD1 (5 bases). V shed 4 bases and J shed 5 bases, with 17 bases lying between them. Germline V gene lookup returns CDR1 MGHDK and CDR2 SYGVNS. This CDR3 contains 15 residues.

This clone has only a few counts. V usage is TRBV5-1 and J usage is TRBJ2-1, with TRBD2 matching 9 bases. Germline V gene data show CDR1 as SGHRS and CDR2 as YFSETQ. The J segment lost 7 bases and the V segment lost 0 bases, leaving 5 bases of the junction unmatched. The CDR3 is made up of 15 amino acids. The CDR3 reads CASSLVASGVNEQFF. Here the CDR3 DNA reads TGCGCCAGCAGCTTGGTGGCTAGCGGGGTGAATGAGCAGTTCTTC.

This clone appeared a few times. The gene calls are TRBV7-2 and TRBJ2-7; TRBD2 matches 7 bases. Germline trimming cut 7 bases from V and 2 bases from J; bases unmatched to any gene: 5. CDR1 is SGHTA and CDR2 is FQGNSA in the germline V gene. The CDR3 covers 13 residues. The chain's CDR3 is CASTASGPYEQYF. CDR3 coding DNA: TGTGCCAGCACCGCTAGCGGTCCCTACGAGCAGTACTTC.

This sequence joins TRBV7-9 and TRBJ1-1; D not resolved. This CDR3 region has 13 residues. Germline loops: CDR1 SEHNR, CDR2 FQNEAQ (reference sequence). Trimming took 5 bases from V and 2 from J, leaving 9 bases between them. The CDR3 DNA is TGTGCCAGCAGCCCTGGGCCCAACACTGAAGCTTTCTTT. Its protein product is CASSPGPNTEAFF.

This clone came up a few times. This rearrangement joins TRBV28 to TRBJ2-6; perhaps TRBD2 as D (5 bases). The germline CDR1 and CDR2 sequences are MDHEN and SYDVKM. Trimming took off 1 base at V and 2 bases at J, with 6 bases between the two ends. There are 15 residues in the CDR3. In DNA, the CDR3 is TGTGCCAGCAGTTTATCCGGGGCTGGGGCCAACGTCCTGACTTTC. Amino acid sequence: CASSLSGAGANVLTF.

The chain employs TRBV7-4 and TRBJ1-6; no definite D call. The V gene's germline CDR1 is SGHVT and CDR2 SQSDAQ. The CDR3 has 15 residues. Deletions cut 5 bases from V and 10 bases from J, with 18 bases between. The CDR3 DNA reads as TGTGCCAGCAGCCAGACGCAGCGGGCTGGGTCACCCCTCCACTTT. Its translation: CASSQTQRAGSPLHF.

This sequence joins TRBV29-1 and TRBJ2-3; 9 bases match TRBD1. Germline V gene data show CDR1 as SQVTM and CDR2 as ANQGSEA. The CDR3 covers 13 residues. The V and J ends lost 6 bases and 6 bases, in that order; junction bases with no gene match: 7. The CDR3: CSVQGQGRDTQYF. The CDR3 DNA is TGCAGCGTCCAAGGACAGGGGCGGGATACGCAGTATTTT.

This clone was seen a handful of times. The chain links TRBV7-9 to TRBJ1-2; D not resolved. This CDR3 spans 13 amino acids. With 1 base removed from V and 6 bases from J, the gap between germline ends came to 9 bases. Per germline, CDR1 SEHNR and CDR2 FQNEAQ (reference sequence). CDR3 sequence: CASSLGGSDGYTF. The CDR3 coding sequence is TGTGCCAGCAGCTTAGGTGGTTCGGATGGCTACACCTTC.

In its sample, this clone was seen a few times. The chain employs TRBV4-3 and TRBJ2-7; D call uncertain. Germline V gene lookup returns CDR1 LGHNA and CDR2 YSLEER. There are 16 residues in the CDR3. Trimming shortened V by 0 bases and J by 2 bases, and 14 bases separated the two germline ends. CDR3 DNA sequence: TGCGCCAGCAGCCAAGAGATTTTTGCGGCGGCCTACGAGCAGTACTTC. It is translated as CASSQEIFAAAYEQYF.

In nucleotides, the CDR3 is TGTGCCAGCAGCTGGACAGGGCCAGGCGAAAAACTGTTTTTT. As protein: CASSWTGPGEKLFF. The chain carries TRBV13 and TRBJ1-4; TRBD1 matches 8 bases. V gave up 4 bases and J gave up 8 bases; unmatched junction bases: 6. Germline CDR1 PRHDT, CDR2 FYEKMQ (reference sequence). This CDR3 comprises 14 residues.